A single sample is the source of the 8 T cell receptor beta chains below, sequenced in a study of T cells in Graves' hyperthyroidism and ophthalmopathy. RNA transcripts served as the template for amplifying TCR beta CDR3 regions. During a first-round RT-PCR of the TCR CDR3, the HTBI primer set was used. TCRdb re-called the multiplex PCR reads with MiXCR, one entry per CDR3 protein. Found here are approximately 690,000 distinct CDR3 sequences, less than 25% of them singletons; the top ten hold under 35%. Sequenced sample: blood. The source is a man aged 30-40 years with Graves' ophthalmopathy.

The chain joins TRBV12-3 or TRBV12-4 to TRBJ1-3; D might be TRBD1 (6 bases). The CDR3 has 15 amino acids. The V and J ends lost 5 bases and 8 bases respectively, with 19 bases between them. The CDR3 nucleotides are TGTGCCAGCAGTCCTCCCGGGGGCAGGGAGTACACCATATATTTT. Residues: CASSPPGGREYTIYF.

This clonotype was observed many times. V is TRBV12-3 or TRBV12-4 and J is TRBJ2-4, with 10 positions matching TRBD1. V shed 3 bases and J 6 bases; nucleotides not matched to a gene: 8. This CDR3 is built from 16 residues. In DNA, the CDR3 is TGTGCCAGCAGTTTGGGACAGGGGAGAAAGATAAACATTCAGTACTTC. It translates to CASSLGQGRKINIQYF.

This clonotype was counted at least ten times. The chain links TRBV5-1 to TRBJ2-1; D remains unclear. The germline gives CDR1 SGHRS, CDR2 YFSETQ. This CDR3 contains 15 residues. The V gene lost 2 bases and the J gene lost 3 bases, with 12 bases spanning the gap. This chain's CDR3 is CASSLTATLYNEQFF. CDR3 bases: TGCGCCAGCAGCTTAACAGCTACACTCTACAATGAGCAGTTCTTC. Looking up the rest from reference TRBV5-1 and TRBJ2-1 gives the full variable domain: KAGVTQTPRYLIKTRGQQVTLSCSPISGHRSVSWYQQTPGQGLQFLFEYFSETQRNKGNFPGRFSGRQFSNSRSEMNVSTLELGDSALYLCASSLTATLYNEQFFGPGTRLTVL.

Notes on this clonotype: This may be a read error: a much more frequent sequence differs by one nucleotide. The chain employs TRBV3-1 and TRBJ2-7; 9 nucleotides line up with TRBD1. With V trimmed by 3 bases and J by 2 bases, 5 bases remained unmatched. The CDR3 length is 15 residues. In germline, CDR1 is LGHDT, CDR2 YNNKEL (reference sequence). The CDR3 nucleotides are TGTGCCAGCAGCCATTTCGGGACAGGGACCTACGAGCAGTACTTC. Translating gives CASSHFGTGTYEQYF.

This chain connects TRBV12-3 or TRBV12-4 to TRBJ2-2, with D possibly matching TRBD1 (5 bases). This CDR3 region has 13 residues. V was cut by 7 bases and J by 1 base, with 7 bases left in between. The CDR3 coding sequence is TGTGCCAGCAAACAGGTGAACACCGGGGAGCTGTTTTTT. It is translated as CASKQVNTGELFF.

This clonotype has ten or more counts. This CDR3 reads CASSVSGSSYNEQFF. The DNA for the CDR3 is TGTGCCAGCAGCGTTAGCGGGAGCTCCTACAATGAGCAGTTCTTC. The chain combines TRBV9 with TRBJ2-1, with 9 bases aligning to TRBD2. The CDR3 covers 15 residues. J lost 0 bases, V lost 2 bases, and 0 bases had no gene match. Germline V lookup: CDR1 SGDLS, CDR2 YYNGEE.

The chain carries TRBV20-1 and TRBJ2-3, with 12 bases that match TRBD2. The CDR3 is made up of 16 amino acids. V was clipped by 2 bases and J by 6 bases; unmatched bases: 9. From germline, CDR1 is DFQATT and CDR2 SNEGSKA (reference sequence). CDR3 region: CSARKLAGGPRDTQYF. The CDR3 DNA follows: TGCAGTGCTAGAAAACTAGCGGGAGGCCCTAGGGATACGCAGTATTTT.

This clonotype was detected only a few times. This sequence joins TRBV10-2 and TRBJ1-2; TRBD1 matches at 8 bases. Germline lookup yields CDR1 WSHSY and CDR2 SAAADI. The ends lost 8 bases at V and 6 bases at J; junction bases unmatched: 11. The CDR3 runs to 14 residues. The CDR3 DNA is TGCGCCAGCCTATCAACGGACAGGGCTGATGGCTACACCTTC. It translates to CASLSTDRADGYTF.